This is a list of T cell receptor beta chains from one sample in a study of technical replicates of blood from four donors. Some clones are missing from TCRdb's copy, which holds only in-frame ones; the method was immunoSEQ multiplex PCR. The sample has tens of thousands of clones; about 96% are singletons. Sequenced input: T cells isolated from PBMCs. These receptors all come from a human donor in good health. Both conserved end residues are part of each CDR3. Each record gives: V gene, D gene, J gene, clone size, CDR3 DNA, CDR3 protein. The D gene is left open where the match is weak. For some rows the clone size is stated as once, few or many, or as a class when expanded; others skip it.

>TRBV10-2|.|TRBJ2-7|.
TGCGCCAGTCGTAGTATAGGGGCAGAAATCTCCTACGAGCAGTACTTC
CASRSIGAEISYEQYF
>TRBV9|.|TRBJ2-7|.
TGTGCCAGCAGCGCTGGGGGCGGCACTAGAGACTACGAGCAGTACTTC
CASSAGGGTRDYEQYF
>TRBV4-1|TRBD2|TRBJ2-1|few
TGCGCCAGCAGCCAAGTTTTGGCGGGAGGGCCCTACAATGAGCAGTTCTTC
CASSQVLAGGPYNEQFF
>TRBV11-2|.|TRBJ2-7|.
TGTGCCAGCCGCAGCCCGGGGGGCCGTTCCTACGAGCAGTACTTC
CASRSPGGRSYEQYF
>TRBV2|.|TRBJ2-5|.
TGTGCCAGCAGTCGCGGGAACAGGGAGACCCAGTACTTC
CASSRGNRETQYF
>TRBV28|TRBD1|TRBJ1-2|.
TGTGCCAGCAGTCGAGAGGCCGGGACAGGGGGCTTAGGCTACACCTTC
CASSREAGTGGLGYTF
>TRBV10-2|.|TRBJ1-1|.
TGCGCCAGCAGTGAGTCGACGGGGTTCAGGAACACTGAAGCTTTCTTT
CASSESTGFRNTEAFF
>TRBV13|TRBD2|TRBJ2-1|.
TGTGCCAGCAGCCAGAGCGGGGAAGGGACGAATGAGCAGTTCTTC
CASSQSGEGTNEQFF
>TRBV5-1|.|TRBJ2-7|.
TGCGCCAGCAGCCCCCGGAGATCCTACGAGCAGTACTTC
CASSPRRSYEQYF
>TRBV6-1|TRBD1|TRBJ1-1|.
TGTGCCAGCAGCCCGGACAGGGCGAACACTGAAGCTTTCTTT
CASSPDRANTEAFF
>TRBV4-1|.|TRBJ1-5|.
TGCGCCAGCAGCCAACCGGGGGAGGGTACTCATGAGCAGCCCCAGCATTTT
CASSQPGEGTHEQPQHF
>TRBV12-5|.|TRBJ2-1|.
TGTGCTAGTGGTTTGGTACCCGATCGGACTATACGTAATGAGCAGTTCTTC
CASGLVPDRTIRNEQFF
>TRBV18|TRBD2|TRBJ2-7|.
TGTGCCAGCGCCGAGCGGGGGAGCTCCTACGAGCAGTACTTC
CASAERGSSYEQYF
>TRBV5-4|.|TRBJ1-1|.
TGTGCCAGCAGCCCCCGGCAGGGATCGAACACTGAAGCTTTCTTT
CASSPRQGSNTEAFF
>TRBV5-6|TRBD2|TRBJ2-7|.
TGTGCCAGCAGCTTAACTAGCGGAGATTTCTACGAGCAGTACTTC
CASSLTSGDFYEQYF
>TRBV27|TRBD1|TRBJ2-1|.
TGTGCCAGCAAGCCCGGACAGGAACTAAATGAGCAGTTCTTC
CASKPGQELNEQFF
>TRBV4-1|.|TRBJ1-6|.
TGCGCCAGCAGCCAATTTGGACAGCCAAATTCGCCCCTCCACTTT
CASSQFGQPNSPLHF
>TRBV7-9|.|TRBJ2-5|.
TGTGCCAGCAGCTATTACGGTGAAGAGACCCAGTACTTC
CASSYYGEETQYF
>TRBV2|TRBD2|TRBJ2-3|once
TGTGCCAGCATCGAAAGCGGGGGGAGCACAGATACGCAGTATTTT
CASIESGGSTDTQYF
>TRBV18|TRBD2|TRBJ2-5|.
TGTGCCAGCTCACCTCTGGGGGGGGTTGAAGAGACCCAGTACTTC
CASSPLGGVEETQYF
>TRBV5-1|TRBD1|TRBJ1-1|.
TGCGCCAGCAGCTTGGCCAGAGGACAGGGGAAATTGGCTTTCTTT
CASSLARGQGKLAFF
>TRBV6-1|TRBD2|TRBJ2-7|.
TGTGCCAGCAGTGAAGAGGGACTAGGAATCGAGCAGTACTTC
CASSEEGLGIEQYF
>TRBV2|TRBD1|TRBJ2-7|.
TGTGCCAGCAGTCCACTGGGACAGTCCAGCTACGAGCAGTACTTC
CASSPLGQSSYEQYF
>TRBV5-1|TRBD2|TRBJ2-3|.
TGCGCCAGCAGCTTGGGCCCTAGCGGGGGAAGTGGAGATACGCAGTATTTT
CASSLGPSGGSGDTQYF
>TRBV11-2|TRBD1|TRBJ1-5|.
TGTGCCAGCAGCCTTGGACAGGGGGCACATCAGCCCCAGCATTTT
CASSLGQGAHQPQHF
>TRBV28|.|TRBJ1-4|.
TGTGCCAGCAGTTTATTTGGGCAGGGTGGAAAACTGTTTTTT
CASSLFGQGGKLFF
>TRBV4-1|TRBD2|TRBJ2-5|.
TGCGCCAGCAGCCAAGTAGGGACTAGCGGTCAAGAGACCCAGTACTTC
CASSQVGTSGQETQYF
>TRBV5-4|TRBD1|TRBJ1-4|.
TGTGCCACAGGACAGGGGGCTTTGACTAATGAAAAACTGTTTTTT
CATGQGALTNEKLFF
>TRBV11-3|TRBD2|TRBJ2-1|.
TGTGCCAGCAGCTTATTAGGCGGGAGGGCCTACAATGAGCAGTTCTTC
CASSLLGGRAYNEQFF
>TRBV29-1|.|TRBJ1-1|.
TGCAGCGTGAGGCGCACTCGGAGAACTGAAGCTTTCTTT
CSVRRTRRTEAFF
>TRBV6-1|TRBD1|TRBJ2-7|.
TGTGCCAGCAGTGAAGTAGGTTCAGGGGGCTACGAGCAGTACTTC
CASSEVGSGGYEQYF
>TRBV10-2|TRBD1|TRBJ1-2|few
TGCGCCAGCAGTGAGTTGACAGGGGGCCGCTACACCTTC
CASSELTGGRYTF
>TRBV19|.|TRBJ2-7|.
TGTGCCAGTAGTCCACGGACAGTCTACGAGCAGTACTTC
CASSPRTVYEQYF
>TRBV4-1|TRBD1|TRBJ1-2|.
TGCGCCAGCAGCTCCACCTTCGGGACAGGGCAAACAAACTATGGCTACACCTTC
CASSSTFGTGQTNYGYTF
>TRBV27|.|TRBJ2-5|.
TGTGCCAGCAGTGAACAGGGAGCGGAGACCCAGTACTTC
CASSEQGAETQYF
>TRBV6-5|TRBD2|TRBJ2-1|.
TGTGCCAGCAGTCGGACTAGCGGGAGCAATGAGCAGTTCTTC
CASSRTSGSNEQFF
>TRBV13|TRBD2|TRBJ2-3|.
TGTGCCAGCAGACGGACTAGCGGGGGGGAATCTAGCACAGATACGCAGTATTTT
CASRRTSGGESSTDTQYF
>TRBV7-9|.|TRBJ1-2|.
TGTGCCAGCAGCCTCGACAGTTCTGGGTATGGCTACACCTTC
CASSLDSSGYGYTF
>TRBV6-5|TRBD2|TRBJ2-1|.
TGTGCCAGCACCAGACTAGCGGGAGGCAACAATGAGCAGTTCTTC
CASTRLAGGNNEQFF
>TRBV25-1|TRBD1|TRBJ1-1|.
TGTGCCAGCAACAGGGGGCTGAACACTGAAGCTTTCTTT
CASNRGLNTEAFF
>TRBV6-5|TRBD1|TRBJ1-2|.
TGTGCCAGCAGTTACCACATAGACAGGGAATGGGGCTACACCTTC
CASSYHIDREWGYTF
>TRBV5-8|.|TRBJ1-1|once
TGTGCCGCAGGATTGGGGAGGACTGAAGCTTTCTTT
CAAGLGRTEAFF
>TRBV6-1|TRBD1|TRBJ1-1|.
TGTGCCAGCATTCCAGGACAGGGAATGAACACTGAAGCTTTCTTT
CASIPGQGMNTEAFF
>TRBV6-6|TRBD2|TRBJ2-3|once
TGTGCCAGCAGTCAACTAGCGGGAACCACAGATACGCAGTATTTT
CASSQLAGTTDTQYF
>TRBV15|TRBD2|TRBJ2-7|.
TGTGCCACCAGTAGCTTAGCGGGAGGACCCATCTCCTACGAGCAGTACTTC
CATSSLAGGPISYEQYF
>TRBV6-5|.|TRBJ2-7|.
TGTGCCAGCAATAGAGGGGGAAGCTCCTACGAGCAGTACTTC
CASNRGGSSYEQYF
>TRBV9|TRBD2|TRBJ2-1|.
TGTGCCAGCAGCGTGGACCCCGGACTAGCTGGGTGGCAGTTCTTC
CASSVDPGLAGWQFF
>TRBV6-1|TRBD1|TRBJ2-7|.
TGTGCCAGCAGCGAAATACCGGGACAGGGTTACGAGCAGTACTTC
CASSEIPGQGYEQYF
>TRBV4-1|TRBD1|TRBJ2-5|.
TGCGCCAGCAGCCCCCGGGACAGGGAGCAAGAGACCCAGTACTTC
CASSPRDREQETQYF
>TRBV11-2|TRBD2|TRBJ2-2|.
TGTGCCAGCAGCTTAGGCTCCGGGACTAGCGGGAGGGCCTCGCGGGAGCTGTTTTTT
CASSLGSGTSGRASRELFF
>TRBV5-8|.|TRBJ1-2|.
TGTGCCAGCAGCTTGGTTGACAGGTCAAACTATGGCTACACCTTC
CASSLVDRSNYGYTF
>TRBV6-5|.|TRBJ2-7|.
TGTGCCAGCAGTTATGCGAGCTCCTACGAGCAGTACTTC
CASSYASSYEQYF
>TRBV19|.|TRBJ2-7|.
TGTGCCAGTAGTATCCTATTTCCTGAAGACCGGGACACTCGAGGGGGCGAGCAGTACTTC
CASSILFPEDRDTRGGEQYF
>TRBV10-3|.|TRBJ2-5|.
TGTGCCATCAGTGGCTGGGACTTTGGAGAGACCCAGTACTTC
CAISGWDFGETQYF
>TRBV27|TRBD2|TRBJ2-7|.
TGTGCCAGCGCAAAGACTAGCGGGGTCTACGAGCAGTACTTC
CASAKTSGVYEQYF
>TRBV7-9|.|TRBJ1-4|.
TGTGCCAGCTCTCTCGGGACACTTAATGAAAAACTGTTTTTT
CASSLGTLNEKLFF
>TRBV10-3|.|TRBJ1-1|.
TGTGCCATCAGGGCCCCCCAGTTGTCTGAAGCTTTCTTT
CAIRAPQLSEAFF